Below are 27 T cell receptor beta chains sequenced from a single sample in a study of cytomegalovirus exposure and HLA in healthy donors. The PCR contained 60 Vbeta and 13 Jbeta primers. Assay used: immunoSEQ multiplex PCR; TCRdb lists only in-frame clones, some missing. The table shows about 190,000 clones, with about 81% occurring only once. Sequencing input: PBMCs. Receptors were obtained from a man younger than 40 in good health and CMV-seropositive.

This clone was picked up a small number of times. This sequence joins TRBV30 and TRBJ2-6; 8 nucleotides align to TRBD1. The germline V gene has CDR1 GTSNPN and CDR2 SVGIG (reference sequence). The CDR3 has 17 amino acids. With 2 bases clipped from V and 0 bases from J, the junction kept 6 bases outside the gene matches. CDR3 amino acids: CAWSLTGGGSGANVLTF. CDR3 DNA sequence: TGTGCCTGGAGTTTAACAGGGGGAGGCTCTGGGGCCAACGTCCTGACTTTC.

This rearrangement joins TRBV4-3 to TRBJ2-7, with D possibly matching TRBD2 (5 bases). The V gene's germline CDR1 is LGHNA and CDR2 YSLEER. The V and J ends lost 2 bases and 0 bases respectively, with 14 bases between them. This CDR3 has 16 residues. This chain's CDR3 is CASSQLGGPSSYEQYF. CDR3 bases: TGCGCCAGCAGCCAACTCGGCGGGCCCTCCTCCTACGAGCAGTACTTC.

This clone was observed a handful of times. The J gene is TRBJ2-6, the V gene TRBV13; D perhaps matches TRBD2 (6 bases). The CDR3 has 15 amino acids. Trimming stripped 6 bases from V and 6 bases from J, with 15 bases between. Looked up from germline, CDR1 is PRHDT and CDR2 is FYEKMQ (reference sequence). CDR3 sequence reads: CASRLGGFEANVLTF. The CDR3 DNA sequence: TGTGCCAGCAGGCTTGGGGGGTTTGAGGCCAACGTCCTGACTTTC.

The chain uses TRBV7-9 and TRBJ2-1, with D unresolved. The germline CDR1 and CDR2 sequences are SEHNR and FQNEAQ (reference sequence). There are 13 residues in the CDR3. Trimming took off 0 bases at V and 7 bases at J, with 7 bases between the two ends. CDR3 bases: TGTGCCAGCAGCTTAGCCCGCGCGAATGAGCAGTTCTTC. This translates into CASSLARANEQFF.

The chain has TRBV14 and TRBJ2-2, with 11 bases identical to TRBD2. The CDR3 has 15 amino acids. With V trimmed by 4 bases and J by 6 bases, 4 bases remained unmatched. The germline gives CDR1 SGHDN, CDR2 FVKESK. In DNA, the CDR3 is TGTGCCAGCAGCCTACTAGCGGGAGTCCCCGGGGAGCTGTTTTTT. It translates to CASSLLAGVPGELFF.

This chain connects TRBV5-4 to TRBJ2-7; tentatively, D is TRBD1 (7 bases). Germline V gives CDR1 SGHNT, CDR2 YYREEE (reference sequence). The CDR3 runs 16 residues. V was trimmed by 4 bases and J by 1 base, leaving 18 bases between them. The CDR3, as DNA: TGTGCCAGCAGCCCTGGAGGGACAGCCATATCCTACGAGCAGTACTTC. Protein product: CASSPGGTAISYEQYF.

V and J are TRBV7-9 and TRBJ2-4; maybe TRBD2 (6 bases). Between the trimmed V and J ends, which lost 5 bases and 12 bases, there was a span of 23 bases. Germline values: CDR1 SEHNR, CDR2 FQNEAQ (reference sequence). The CDR3 is 15 residues long. The CDR3 DNA reads as TGTGCCAGCAGCACAAGAAGGGACTCTAGTTACCATCAGTACTTC. Protein sequence: CASSTRRDSSYHQYF.

This chain uses TRBV7-3 with TRBJ2-3; TRBD2 agrees at 9 bases. Germline CDR1 and CDR2: SGHTA and FQGTGA. V lost 1 base to trimming and J lost 4 bases; unmatched junction nucleotides: 3. This CDR3 comprises 15 residues. The CDR3 reads CASSLRAGGSDTQYF. The CDR3 coding sequence is TGTGCCAGCAGCTTAAGGGCGGGGGGGTCAGATACGCAGTATTTT.

This clone was counted only a few times. Other DNA sequences of this sample code for an identical CDR3. The chain employs TRBV28 and TRBJ2-5; a possible D gene is TRBD1 (5 bases). The V end was cut by 6 bases, the J end by 4 bases, with 18 bases between. The CDR3 contains 15 residues. Germline-derived CDR1 and CDR2 are MDHEN and SYDVKM. The DNA for the CDR3 is TGTGCCAGCAGCCCTCCCTTGGGGCCGAGAGAGACCCAGTACTTC. Encoded protein: CASSPPLGPRETQYF.

This chain joins TRBV5-1 and TRBJ2-5; 7 bases match TRBD1. The better agreement between TRBJ2-7 and the DNA end casts doubt on the J call. Germline values: CDR1 SGHRS, CDR2 YFSETQ. This CDR3 contains 16 residues. The CDR3 nucleotides are TGCGCCAGCAGCTTGCTCCGGGACAGATACTCCTACGAGCAGTACTTC. It yields the protein CASSLLRDRYSYEQYF.

This chain connects TRBV7-8 to TRBJ2-3, with D possibly being TRBD2 (6 bases). Germline values: CDR1 SGHVS, CDR2 FQNEAQ. The CDR3 has 13 residues. Deletions cut 8 bases from V and 3 bases from J, with 12 bases between. CDR3 loop: CASSEGITDTQYF. The CDR3 DNA is TGTGCCAGCTCGGAGGGAATTACAGATACGCAGTATTTT.

The rearrangement joins TRBV2 to TRBJ1-3; D not resolved. This CDR3 comprises 15 residues. The V and J ends lost 0 bases and 0 bases respectively, with 6 bases between them. Germline CDR1 is SNHLY and CDR2 is FYNNEI. CDR3 nucleotide sequence: TGTGCCAGCAGTGAAGCGTACGGCTCTGGAAACACCATATATTTT. This encodes CASSEAYGSGNTIYF.

The chain combines TRBV29-1 with TRBJ2-3; tentatively, D is TRBD2 (5 bases). The CDR3 runs to 16 residues. Trimming cost V 2 bases and J 0 bases, with 15 bases left between them. From germline, CDR1 is SQVTM and CDR2 ANQGSEA. DNA of the CDR3: TGCAGCGTTGAATATATCCAGCGGAGAAGCACAGATACGCAGTATTTT. This gives the protein CSVEYIQRRSTDTQYF.

This clone was seen a handful of times. The V call is TRBV2, the J call TRBJ2-2; a weak D match, TRBD1 (5 bases). The CDR3 extends over 13 amino acids. V was trimmed by 6 bases and J by 7 bases, leaving 12 bases between them. Per germline, CDR1 SNHLY and CDR2 FYNNEI. This CDR3 reads CASRFVRGGELFF. As DNA, the CDR3 is TGTGCCAGCAGATTCGTTAGGGGCGGGGAGCTGTTTTTT.

The chain employs TRBV4-3 and TRBJ2-3; D possibly corresponds to TRBD2 (6 bases). V was clipped by 5 bases and J by 1 base, with 16 bases between them. There are 16 residues in the CDR3. The germline V gene has CDR1 LGHNA and CDR2 YSLEER. The CDR3, as DNA: TGCGCCAGCAGCTACCGACTAGAATCAGGCACAGATACGCAGTATTTT. It yields the protein CASSYRLESGTDTQYF.

The V call is TRBV18, the J call TRBJ2-7; 13 bases align to TRBD2. V shed 6 bases and J 1 base; nucleotides not matched to a gene: 6. This CDR3 contains 16 residues. Germline CDR1 is KGHSH and CDR2 is LQKENI. The CDR3 DNA sequence: TGTGCCAGCTCCCCAGTGGGACTAGCGGGGTCCTACGAGCAGTACTTC. This gives the protein CASSPVGLAGSYEQYF.

The CDR3 region has the DNA TGTGCCAGCAGTTACCGGACAGGGTACGAGCAGTACTTC. It codes for CASSYRTGYEQYF. The chain employs TRBV6-5 and TRBJ2-7; 8 positions agree with TRBD1. With V trimmed by 2 bases and J by 4 bases, 1 base remained unmatched. CDR1 and CDR2 (germline): MNHEY, SVGAGI. The CDR3 length is 13 residues.

The CDR3 is CASSSPGANTEAFF. The DNA of the CDR3 is TGTGCCAGCAGCTCCCCTGGAGCGAACACTGAAGCTTTCTTT. The chain has TRBV7-8 and TRBJ1-1, with unresolved D. The V gene lost 4 bases and the J gene lost 1 base, with 10 bases spanning the gap. CDR3 length equals 14 residues. In germline, CDR1 is SGHVS, CDR2 FQNEAQ.

V and J are TRBV18 and TRBJ1-2, with 7 bases fitting TRBD1. V lost 3 bases to trimming and J lost 4 bases; unmatched junction nucleotides: 8. Germline V gene data show CDR1 as KGHSH and CDR2 as LQKENI. The CDR3 covers 15 residues. The CDR3 is CASSPITGQTYGYTF. CDR3 in DNA: TGTGCCAGCTCACCCATAACGGGACAGACCTATGGCTACACCTTC.

The V call is TRBV7-6, the J call TRBJ2-7; the D gene is possibly TRBD2 (5 bases). V was trimmed by 0 bases and J by 7 bases, leaving 10 bases between them. CDR3 length: 13 residues. The germline CDR1 and CDR2 sequences are SGHVS and FNYEAQ. CDR3 DNA: TGTGCCAGCAGCTTAGCGCCGGGGTCGGAGCAGTACTTC. This gives the protein CASSLAPGSEQYF.

About this clone itself: Other DNA sequences from this sample encode an identical CDR3 as well. The rearrangement links TRBV27 to TRBJ1-2, with TRBD1 matching 7 bases. This CDR3 has 13 amino acids. Looked up from germline, CDR1 is MNHEY and CDR2 is SMNVEV (reference sequence). The V segment lost 6 bases and the J segment 1 base; nucleotides outside the gene matches: 2. CDR3 nucleotide sequence: TGTGCCAGCAGCCGGACAGGTAACTATGGCTACACCTTC. As protein: CASSRTGNYGYTF.

The chain combines TRBV5-6 with TRBJ2-7, with TRBD1 identical over 8 bases. Germline-derived CDR1 and CDR2 are SGHDT and YYEEEE. This CDR3 comprises 13 residues. J was trimmed by 6 bases and V by 5 bases; bases with no gene match: 7. The CDR3 spells CASRGTGGGEQYF. The DNA for the CDR3 is TGTGCCAGCAGGGGAACAGGGGGAGGCGAGCAGTACTTC.

This clone was observed a few times. This chain links TRBV28 with TRBJ2-7; no clear D. Germline V gene sequence: CDR1 MDHEN, CDR2 SYDVKM. Trimming pared 7 bases from V and 3 bases from J, leaving 16 bases between. The CDR3 is made up of 14 amino acids. CDR3 nucleotide sequence: TGTGCCAGCACGCCCGGCAGGCCAGGCTACGAGCAGTACTTC. It is translated as CASTPGRPGYEQYF.

With regard to this clone: At one end, the junction sequence differs from germline, possibly due to a read error. The chain links TRBV7-9 to TRBJ1-2; 10 positions agree with TRBD1. CDR3 length: 16 amino acids. Germline V gene data show CDR1 as SEHNR and CDR2 as FQNEAQ (reference sequence). DNA for the CDR3: TGTTCCAGCAGCTTAGGGGGGACAGGGGCTAACTATGGCTACACCTTC. Its translation: CSSSLGGTGANYGYTF.

This rearrangement joins TRBV10-3 to TRBJ2-5, with 8 bases aligning to TRBD2. V trimming: 4 bases; J trimming: 0 bases; junction bases outside the gene matches: 4. The CDR3 is 15 amino acids. Germline CDR1 ENHRY, CDR2 SYGVKD. CDR3 protein: CAISAGGWYQETQYF. CDR3 nucleotides: TGTGCCATCAGTGCGGGGGGGTGGTACCAAGAGACCCAGTACTTC.

CDR3 sequence (DNA): TGTGCCTGGACGTCCACCGGACAGGGAGATTCACCCCTCCACTTT. Protein: CAWTSTGQGDSPLHF. V and J are TRBV30 and TRBJ1-6; 8 bases map to TRBD1. The germline V gene has CDR1 GTSNPN and CDR2 SVGIG (reference sequence). The CDR3 has 15 residues. Trimming took 4 bases from V and 8 from J; bases not matched to a gene: 10.

This rearrangement joins TRBV21-1 to TRBJ2-5; the DNA was not compared with TRBD2, the D call given in the table. TRBV21-1 is labeled a pseudogene. The CDR3 extends over 17 amino acids. CDR3 sequence: CASSDSSGGAGQETQYF. The CDR3 region has the DNA TGTGCCAGCAGCGATTCTAGCGGGGGGGCGGGCCAAGAGACCCAGTACTTC.